The sequence of this T cell receptor (beta chain) was determined in a study of shared clonotypes between healthy human individuals. Study outcomes and limitations: Sampling involved blood alone; tissue repertoires likely differ. A reduction in generation probabilities was seen for non-shared clonotypes relative to those shared by all four donors.

Trimming pared 5 bases from V and 7 bases from J, leaving 6 bases between. The CDR3 totals 11 residues. Germline CDR1 is LGHNT and CDR2 is FRNRAP. A remark on this clone: Its matching antigen is unknown.

An even split of each subset's genomic DNA across several immunoSEQ plates was performed. Each PCR replicate from the sorted subsets contained approximately 0.2 ug DNA, which is tens of thousands of T cell genomes. Profiled with immunoSEQ multiplex PCR; TCRdb holds only in-frame clones, not every one. Here the sample spans about 2 million clones, 95% being singletons. The rearrangement joins TRBV12-5 to TRBJ1-3; the D is unclear. The source is a man younger than 35 in good health. Sequencing input: naive CD4+ T cells sorted from blood. Subset of the sample: CD45RA+ positively selected. The CDR3 DNA reads TGTGCTAGTGGTCTTTGGAACACCATATATTTT. Encoded protein: CASGLWNTIYF.